This T cell receptor beta chain appears in the sequencing data of a study of blood T cell repertoires in COVID-19 (dated by TCRdb to the early 2020s). With regard to the full study: Collaborator samples came from the United States, Italy and Spain and covered acute and convalescent phases of COVID-19. Sample metadata almost always included a de-identified subject ID, COVID-19 status, age in years and sex. Deeply sampled blood TCRbeta repertoires from subjects exposed to, actively infected with, or recovered from COVID-19 were included in the dataset. The samples were drawn from two sources: the first 160 participants of the ongoing ImmuneRACE study, and 950 to 1,500 subjects contributed by 6 global collaborators. The material from the prospective study consisted of cDNA or gDNA derived from T cells, B-cell-depleted T cells, or PBMCs. HLA class I and class II types, where available, came from metadata supplied by the sample provider rather than from assay-based typing. The repertoires were made available in a free public database intended to serve as a resource for research on the immune response to SARS-CoV-2.

What the work shows at the level of the full study, not this receptor alone: The quantity of clinical and demographic metadata differed by source and by participant and was supplied without curation.

From cysteine to phenylalanine, the CDR3 is 12 amino acids long. Only the CDR3 DNA is retained, 36 bases long and in frame from the first base. The germline V gene provides CDR1 SNHLY and CDR2 FYNNEI. The germline ends are 6 bases apart after V is trimmed by 8 bases and J by 1 base. About this clone itself: There is no known antigen for this receptor. Base qualities are not provided; no much larger clone lies one nucleotide away.

The immunoSEQ Assay, a bias-controlled multiplex PCR, was used to amplify TCRbeta CDR3 regions from genomic DNA. Processing in the source paper ran as follows. The number of nucleated cells in each sample was estimated from the amplification of reference gene primers within the assay. To quantify the absolute abundance of each unique TCRbeta CDR3 rearrangement, sequence reads were collapsed and filtered. For each sample, productive Simpson clonality was calculated by taking the square root of Simpson's diversity index across productive rearrangements. As stored in TCRdb, this immuneACCESS dataset retains in-frame rearrangements with V and J assigned. A fraction of the clones does not appear; measured against another copy, unresolved V genes explain less than half of the discrepancy, and the remainder lacks a known reason. The V and J calls and clone size were taken over from that table, and D and trimming were inferred from the DNA. This sample lists about 320,000 clones; around 83% were detected once. The top ten constitute about 1.2% of the sample.

Whole blood was collected in K2EDTA tubes by collaborating institutions according to the institutions' own protocols. For TCRbeta analysis, collaborators shipped samples in one of three forms: frozen whole blood, isolated PBMCs, or DNA extracted from either of those sample types. Sequencing used peripheral blood. The sequence was obtained from a woman in her fifties or sixties with acute or convalescent COVID-19. Recombination connected TRBV2 to TRBJ1-5; there is no confident call for the D gene. The nucleotide sequence is TGTGCCAGCTCGGAGAGCAATCAGCCCCAGCATTTT. This translates into CASSESNQPQHF. The entire variable domain, with the stretches around the CDR3 drawn from the reference TRBV2 and TRBJ1-5 proteins, is EPEVTQTPSHQVTQMGQEVILRCVPISNHLYFYWYRQILGQKVEFLVSFYNNEISEKSEIFDDQFSVERPDGSNFTLKIRSTKLEDSAMYFCASSESNQPQHFGDGTRLSIL.